Each of the 20 T cell receptor beta chains below was sequenced from the same sample in a study of blood T cells in healthy people across ages. Next came a second PCR, run for about 6 to 12 cycles, which used a sample-barcoded 5' primer along with a J-beta primer mix. TCRdb re-derived calls from the 5' RACE reads in MiXCR, one entry per CDR3 protein. Found here are about 770,000 distinct CDR3 sequences, more than 40% of them singletons; the top ten hold about a fifth. Sequencing input: blood. The receptor source for this set is a man aged 60 to 69 in good health.

The DNA of the CDR3 is TGTGCCAGCAGTTTGGCGGATGGAGAGACCCAGTACTTC. This codes for CASSLADGETQYF. This rearrangement joins TRBV6-5 to TRBJ2-5, with unresolved D. The CDR3 consists of 13 residues. Trimming removed 4 bases from V and 4 bases from J, with 10 bases in between. The germline gives CDR1 MNHEY, CDR2 SVGAGI.

Concerning this clonotype itself: One junction end disagrees with the germline gene, perhaps due to a read error. The V and J genes are TRBV25-1 and TRBJ2-5, with 7 bases matching TRBD1. The CDR3 is 16 residues long. Germline V gene data show CDR1 as MGHDK and CDR2 as SYGVNS. The DNA of the CDR3 is TGTGCCAACAGTCCGAGGCTAGGGGGCGGGCAAGAGACCCAGTACTTC. It yields the protein CANSPRLGGGQETQYF. Drawing the rest from reference TRBV25-1 and TRBJ2-5, the complete variable domain is EADIYQTPRYLVIGTGKKITLECSQTMGHDKMYWYQQDPGMELHLIHYSYGVNSTEKGDLSSESTVSRIRTEHFPLTLESARPSHTSQYLCANSPRLGGGQETQYFGPGTRLLVL.

This clonotype was recorded many times. The chain links TRBV14 to TRBJ1-2; weak D call: TRBD1 (6 bases). This CDR3 comprises 16 residues. V lost 3 bases, J lost 4 bases, and 18 bases lay in between. The germline V gene has CDR1 SGHDN and CDR2 FVKESK. The CDR3 coding sequence is TGTGCCAGCAGCCAGCACACCCTGGGGGCATTCTATGGCTACACCTTC. It specifies CASSQHTLGAFYGYTF.

The V call is TRBV4-3, the J call TRBJ2-1; D is possibly TRBD2 (6 bases). Germline V lookup: CDR1 LGHNA, CDR2 YSLEER. This CDR3 comprises 19 residues. Trimming left V 1 base short and J 0 bases short, with 19 bases between. The CDR3 nucleotides read TGCGCCAGCAGCCAAGGTCTTGTCGGGGGAGTAAGCTCCTACAATGAGCAGTTCTTC. Protein product: CASSQGLVGGVSSYNEQFF.

There are a few counts of this clonotype. The chain recombines TRBV11-2 with TRBJ2-1; 8 bases align to TRBD2. This CDR3 spans 17 amino acids. Germline CDR1 SGHAT, CDR2 FQNNGV. V lost 3 bases to trimming and J lost 4 bases; unmatched junction nucleotides: 11. The CDR3 region is CASSLGGAGGPYNEQFF. The CDR3 DNA reads as TGTGCCAGCAGCTTGGGAGGGGCGGGGGGCCCTTACAATGAGCAGTTCTTC.

V usage is TRBV25-1 and J usage is TRBJ1-5; 8 positions match TRBD1. The J segment lost 2 bases and the V segment lost 4 bases, leaving 4 bases of the junction unmatched. Germline V lookup: CDR1 MGHDK, CDR2 SYGVNS. The CDR3 totals 15 residues. CDR3: CASSGSTGGNQPQHF. CDR3 DNA sequence: TGTGCCAGCAGTGGGTCGACAGGGGGCAATCAGCCCCAGCATTTT. Looking up the rest from reference TRBV25-1 and TRBJ1-5 gives the full variable domain: EADIYQTPRYLVIGTGKKITLECSQTMGHDKMYWYQQDPGMELHLIHYSYGVNSTEKGDLSSESTVSRIRTEHFPLTLESARPSHTSQYLCASSGSTGGNQPQHFGDGTRLSIL.

The J gene is TRBJ2-5, the V gene TRBV6-2 or TRBV6-3; D is unclear. CDR3 length: 16 amino acids. From germline, CDR1 is MNHEY and CDR2 SVGEGT. V was pared by 0 bases and J by 3 bases, with 14 bases between. CDR3 bases: TGTGCCAGCAGTTACTCTGCTCTAGTCCTGGAAGAGACCCAGTACTTC. Residues: CASSYSALVLEETQYF.

The V call is TRBV7-9, the J call TRBJ1-1; D unclear. Germline-derived CDR1 and CDR2 are SEHNR and FQNEAQ (reference sequence). V gave up 0 bases and J gave up 3 bases, with 8 bases separating them. This CDR3 has 14 residues. The CDR3 is CASSLAYGDTEAFF. DNA for the CDR3: TGTGCCAGCAGCTTAGCGTACGGGGACACTGAAGCTTTCTTT.

A remark on this clonotype: One end of the junction fails to match germline, which may point to a read error. The V call is TRBV29-1, the J call TRBJ2-3, with D unclear. CDR3 length: 18 residues. In germline, CDR1 is SQVTM, CDR2 ANQGSEA. CDR3 bases: TGCAACGTTGTTGGGCTCTCCCTGAACGAGTACCACACAGATACGCAGTATTTT. It encodes CNVVGLSLNEYHTDTQYF.

With regard to this clonotype: A much larger clone is a single base away; this may be a read error. The genes are TRBV14 and TRBJ1-1, with D uncertain. Germline CDR1 and CDR2: SGHDN and FVKESK. V lost 5 bases and J lost 1, with 8 bases in between. The length of the CDR3 is 13 residues. The CDR3, as DNA: TGTGCCAGCAGCTGCGGACCGAACACTGAAGCTTTCTTT. Translating it yields CASSCGPNTEAFF.

This clonotype has just a few counts. This rearrangement joins TRBV5-4 to TRBJ1-1; D perhaps matches TRBD1 (5 bases). Germline V gene lookup returns CDR1 SGHNT and CDR2 YYREEE (reference sequence). The CDR3 extends over 15 amino acids. The V end was cut by 0 bases, the J end by 1 base, with 10 bases between. CDR3 loop: CASSLGQGRNTEAFF. CDR3 nucleotide sequence: TGTGCCAGCAGCTTGGGCCAGGGAAGGAACACTGAAGCTTTCTTT.

A few counts support this clonotype. CDR3 protein: CASSYSSVWSNQPQHF. DNA of the CDR3: TGTGCCAGCAGTTACTCGAGCGTTTGGAGCAATCAGCCCCAGCATTTT. The chain is built from TRBV6-6 and TRBJ1-5; no clear D. V was cut by 0 bases and J by 1 base, with 10 bases left in between. Germline CDR1 MNHNY, CDR2 SVGAGI (reference sequence). CDR3 size: 16 residues.

This chain joins TRBV7-2 and TRBJ1-4, with D tentatively TRBD1 (6 bases). Germline V gene sequence: CDR1 SGHTA, CDR2 FQGNSA. Between the trimmed V and J ends, which lost 2 bases and 6 bases, there was a span of 16 bases. CDR3 size: 16 residues. CDR3 amino acids: CASSLHSGTKYEKLFF. The DNA for the CDR3 is TGTGCCAGCAGCTTACACAGTGGGACAAAGTATGAAAAACTGTTTTTT.

This clonotype occurred a few times. V and J are TRBV6-5 and TRBJ2-3; D possibly uses TRBD1 or TRBD2 (6 bases each). This CDR3 is built from 16 residues. Trimming shortened V by 2 bases and J by 7 bases, and 19 bases separated the two germline ends. The V gene's germline CDR1 is MNHEY and CDR2 SVGAGI. The CDR3 reads CASSYHVPGAFNTQYF. Written as DNA, the CDR3 is TGTGCCAGCAGTTACCACGTCCCGGGGGCATTCAATACGCAGTATTTT.

This clonotype was seen a single time. This rearrangement joins TRBV5-4 to TRBJ2-2; maybe TRBD1 (5 bases). Germline values: CDR1 SGHNT, CDR2 YYREEE (reference sequence). Trimming removed 6 bases at V and 3 bases at J, with 15 bases between. This CDR3 comprises 15 residues. CDR3 region: CASMDGRTHTGELFF. In nucleotides, the CDR3 is TGTGCCAGCATGGACGGCAGGACACACACCGGGGAGCTGTTTTTT. The complete variable domain, with remaining parts taken from reference TRBV5-4 and TRBJ2-2, reads ETGVTQSPTHLIKTRGQQVTLRCSSQSGHNTVSWYQQALGQGPQFIFQYYREEENGRGNFPPRFSGLQFPNYSSELNVNALELDDSALYLCASMDGRTHTGELFFGEGSRLTVL.

Notes on this clonotype: The junction differs from germline at one of its ends, possibly a read error. The chain uses TRBV4-1 and TRBJ1-6, with a weak D call TRBD1 (5 bases). The CDR3 contains 15 residues. Germline CDR1 and CDR2: MGHRA and YSYEKL. CDR3 sequence reads: CAGSQDGQGGTPLHF. In DNA form, the CDR3 reads TGCGCCGGCAGCCAAGATGGTCAGGGAGGTACACCCCTCCACTTT.

This rearrangement joins TRBV15 to TRBJ2-7, with D possibly being TRBD2 (6 bases). The germline V gene has CDR1 LNHNV and CDR2 YYDKDF (reference sequence). V lost 1 base and J lost 7, with 29 bases in between. CDR3 length equals 19 residues. CDR3 sequence: CATSRVPGASSYAGNEQYF. CDR3 coding DNA: TGTGCCACCAGCAGAGTGCCCGGGGCTTCCTCCTACGCGGGGAATGAGCAGTACTTC.

The sample holds a few counts of this clonotype. This chain connects TRBV5-6 to TRBJ2-5, with D possibly TRBD1 on 5 matching bases. The CDR3 length is 15 residues. V was shortened by 2 bases and J by 2 bases, with 13 bases between the two germline ends. Germline V gives CDR1 SGHDT, CDR2 YYEEEE. The CDR3 sequence is CASSFGGAGQETQYF. CDR3 nucleotides: TGTGCCAGCAGCTTCGGTGGGGCCGGTCAAGAGACCCAGTACTTC.

J is TRBJ1-2 and V is TRBV14; D not resolved. The CDR3 totals 13 residues. From germline, CDR1 is SGHDN and CDR2 FVKESK. Between the trimmed V and J ends, which lost 3 bases and 8 bases, there was a span of 13 bases. The chain's CDR3 is CASSHLWTGGYTF. CDR3 in DNA: TGTGCCAGCAGCCACCTCTGGACGGGCGGCTACACCTTC.

This clonotype was found a few times. V and J are TRBV27 and TRBJ1-2; the match to TRBD1 covers 9 bases. The germline gives CDR1 MNHEY, CDR2 SMNVEV (reference sequence). V lost 6 bases to trimming and J lost 7 bases; unmatched junction nucleotides: 9. This CDR3 has 14 amino acids. This CDR3 reads CASRGGDRVGGYTF. The DNA of the CDR3 is TGTGCCAGCAGAGGGGGGGACAGGGTTGGTGGCTACACCTTC.